The 11 T cell receptor beta chains given below trace back to one sample, sequenced in a study of OX40 agonist ivuxolimab in advanced cancers. Here immunoSEQ multiplex PCR was the method, and the copy in TCRdb shows in-frame clones only, minus some. The sample contains tens of thousands of clones, 80% to 90% of which appear only once. The sequencing used CD4+ or CD8+ T cells sorted from blood, collected in a trial of the OX40 agonist ivuxolimab. Source of these receptors: an adult with an advanced solid tumor such as melanoma, head and neck, liver or kidney cancer.

V usage is TRBV6-4 and J usage is TRBJ2-1; TRBD2 matches at 8 bases. The CDR3 totals 15 residues. The J segment lost 7 bases and the V segment lost 6 bases, leaving 11 bases of the junction unmatched. Per the germline V gene, CDR1 is MRHNA and CDR2 is SNTAGT. CDR3 DNA sequence: TGTGCCAGCAGGCCCGTAGCGGGGCTCTATAATGAGCAGTTCTTC. Amino acid sequence: CASRPVAGLYNEQFF.

The CDR3 loop reads CASSIEGTSGNEQFF. The CDR3 DNA sequence: TGTGCCAGCAGTATAGAGGGGACTAGCGGAAATGAGCAGTTCTTC. This chain joins TRBV6-1 and TRBJ2-1; 11 nucleotides agree with TRBD2. V lost 5 bases to trimming and J lost 7 bases; unmatched junction nucleotides: 7. Germline V gives CDR1 MNHNS, CDR2 SASEGT. The length of the CDR3 is 15 residues.

The chain joins TRBV27 to TRBJ1-1; 7 nucleotides match TRBD1. Trimming cost V 2 bases and J 0 bases; bases outside gene matches: 6. The CDR3 sequence is 16 residues long. Per the germline V gene, CDR1 is MNHEY and CDR2 is SMNVEV (reference sequence). CDR3 amino acids: CASSLRGGLMNTEAFF. For the CDR3, the DNA is TGTGCCAGCAGTTTACGAGGGGGCTTGATGAACACTGAAGCTTTCTTT.

The chain recombines TRBV11-2 with TRBJ1-2; D remains unclear. Germline CDR1 reads SGHAT; CDR2 reads FQNNGV. The CDR3 covers 13 residues. V lost 1 base and J 0 bases, leaving 3 bases between the germline ends. The CDR3 sequence is CASSLAPNYGYTF. The DNA for the CDR3 is TGTGCCAGCAGCTTAGCCCCTAACTATGGCTACACCTTC. Looking up the rest from reference TRBV11-2 and TRBJ1-2 gives the full variable domain: EAGVAQSPRYKIIEKRQSVAFWCNPISGHATLYWYQQILGQGPKLLIQFQNNGVVDDSQLPKDRFSAERLKGVDSTLKIQPAKLEDSAVYLCASSLAPNYGYTFGSGTRLTVV.

The chain is built from TRBV5-8 and TRBJ2-7, with TRBD1 matching 10 bases. Trimming cost V 0 bases and J 5 bases; bases outside gene matches: 2. This CDR3 contains 14 residues. The germline V gene encodes CDR1 SGHTS and CDR2 YDEGEE. CDR3 sequence: CASSLGQGAHEQYF. As DNA, the CDR3 is TGTGCCAGCAGCTTGGGACAGGGGGCCCACGAGCAGTACTTC.

The chain couples TRBV19 to TRBJ2-1; TRBD1 aligns across 7 bases. There are 17 residues in the CDR3. The germline V gene encodes CDR1 LNHDA and CDR2 SQIVND (reference sequence). After removal of 6 bases from V and 4 bases from J, the junction contained 15 bases not matched to a gene. CDR3 DNA: TGTGCCAGTAGCCCAGGGACAGCCACGAGGGTATACAATGAGCAGTTCTTC. Translation gives CASSPGTATRVYNEQFF.

The chain joins TRBV5-4 to TRBJ2-2, with D tentatively TRBD1 or TRBD2 (6 bases each). Germline CDR1 reads SGHNT; CDR2 reads YYREEE (reference sequence). With 1 base removed from V and 4 bases from J, the gap between germline ends came to 14 bases. CDR3 length equals 16 residues. The CDR3 sequence is CASSLRRGGTTGELFF. The CDR3 DNA follows: TGTGCCAGCAGCTTGAGGCGAGGGGGGACCACCGGGGAGCTGTTTTTT. Full variable domain (outside the CDR3, taken from reference TRBV5-4 and TRBJ2-2): ETGVTQSPTHLIKTRGQQVTLRCSSQSGHNTVSWYQQALGQGPQFIFQYYREEENGRGNFPPRFSGLQFPNYSSELNVNALELDDSALYLCASSLRRGGTTGELFFGEGSRLTVL.

This chain connects TRBV14 to TRBJ2-7; D remains ambiguous. Germline V gene data show CDR1 as SGHDN and CDR2 as FVKESK. Deletions cut 1 base from V and 1 base from J, with 11 bases between. The CDR3 extends over 15 amino acids. The CDR3 is CASSQGPVGSYEQYF. CDR3 DNA sequence: TGTGCCAGCAGCCAAGGCCCCGTGGGTTCCTACGAGCAGTACTTC.

V and J are TRBV28 and TRBJ1-4; no clear D. Trimming pared 5 bases from V and 0 bases from J, leaving 10 bases between. This CDR3 is 15 amino acids long. Germline lookup yields CDR1 MDHEN and CDR2 SYDVKM. CDR3 DNA: TGTGCCAGCAGTCCCGTACTCGCAACTAATGAAAAACTGTTTTTT. Encoded protein: CASSPVLATNEKLFF.

V and J are TRBV2 and TRBJ2-7; 7 bases line up with TRBD1. Per the germline V gene, CDR1 is SNHLY and CDR2 is FYNNEI. V lost 3 bases to trimming and J lost 1 base; unmatched junction nucleotides: 6. CDR3 length: 15 residues. CDR3 sequence: CASSEFGDSSYEQYF. The CDR3 nucleotides are TGTGCCAGCAGTGAGTTCGGGGACAGTTCCTACGAGCAGTACTTC.

The J gene is TRBJ2-5, the V gene TRBV5-1; D is uncertain. V was cut by 3 bases and J by 1 base, with 4 bases left in between. This CDR3 spans 12 amino acids. Germline assignment: CDR1 SGHRS and CDR2 YFSETQ. DNA of the CDR3: TGCGCCAGCAGCTCAGTCCAAGAGACCCAGTACTTC. Encoded protein: CASSSVQETQYF.